Shown below are 5 T cell receptor beta chains from a single sample sequenced in a study of radiotherapy plus CTLA-4 blockade in lung cancer. Sequencing was performed with immunoSEQ multiplex PCR; in TCRdb, only in-frame clones are kept and a portion is missing. Found here are around 110,000 clones, around 85% of them singletons; the top ten hold around 2%. This specimen consisted of peripheral blood, obtained from a patient treated with radiotherapy plus ipilimumab. These receptors were taken from a human donor with non-small cell lung cancer that progressed on radiotherapy plus ipilimumab. Some clones in this sample may be carry-over from other donors' samples.

The gene calls are TRBV27 and TRBJ2-7; 8 nucleotides match TRBD1. Trimming at V came to 2 bases and at J to 4 bases, leaving 7 bases not matched to a gene. The length of the CDR3 is 15 residues. The germline V gene encodes CDR1 MNHEY and CDR2 SMNVEV (reference sequence). Here the CDR3 DNA reads TGTGCCAGCAGTTTAGGGCCGACAGGGGTTTACGAGCAGTACTTC. Protein: CASSLGPTGVYEQYF.

Comments on this clone: One end of the junction does not line up with germline, which may come from a read error. This chain links TRBV7-7 with TRBJ2-5, with a tentative D call TRBD1 (5 bases). The CDR3 totals 14 residues. From germline, CDR1 is SSHAT and CDR2 FNYEAQ (reference sequence). The DNA of the CDR3 is TGTGCTAGCAGCTTAGGAGACAGAGAGGAGACCCAGTACTTC. Protein product: CASSLGDREETQYF. The full variable domain, completed using reference TRBV7-7 and TRBJ2-5, is GAGVSQSPRYKVTKRGQDVTLRCDPISSHATLYWYQQALGQGPEFLTYFNYEAQPDKSGLPSDRFSAERPEGSISTLTIQRTEQRDSAMYRCASSLGDREETQYFGPGTRLLVL.

The V gene is TRBV6-1, the J gene TRBJ2-3, with D unclear. V was trimmed by 6 bases and J by 2 bases, leaving 9 bases between them. CDR1 MNHNS and CDR2 SASEGT come from the germline V gene. This CDR3 has 13 amino acids. For the CDR3, the DNA is TGTGCCAGCAGAGAAAGAGTCACAGATACGCAGTATTTT. Protein sequence: CASRERVTDTQYF.

The chain joins TRBV15 to TRBJ2-1, with D possibly TRBD2 on 6 matching bases. CDR1 LNHNV and CDR2 YYDKDF come from the germline V gene (reference sequence). V lost 0 bases and J lost 3, with 9 bases in between. The CDR3 runs 15 residues. In DNA, the CDR3 is TGTGCCACCAGCAGAGACGGGGGTGACTACAATGAGCAGTTCTTC. It translates to CATSRDGGDYNEQFF.

This rearrangement joins TRBV9 to TRBJ2-5; 8 nucleotides agree with TRBD1. CDR1 SGDLS and CDR2 YYNGEE come from the germline V gene. Trimming cost V 2 bases and J 5 bases; bases outside gene matches: 8. This CDR3 comprises 15 residues. The CDR3 here is CASSVRSRGQETQYF. The CDR3 coding sequence is TGTGCCAGCAGCGTTAGATCCAGGGGGCAGGAGACCCAGTACTTC.